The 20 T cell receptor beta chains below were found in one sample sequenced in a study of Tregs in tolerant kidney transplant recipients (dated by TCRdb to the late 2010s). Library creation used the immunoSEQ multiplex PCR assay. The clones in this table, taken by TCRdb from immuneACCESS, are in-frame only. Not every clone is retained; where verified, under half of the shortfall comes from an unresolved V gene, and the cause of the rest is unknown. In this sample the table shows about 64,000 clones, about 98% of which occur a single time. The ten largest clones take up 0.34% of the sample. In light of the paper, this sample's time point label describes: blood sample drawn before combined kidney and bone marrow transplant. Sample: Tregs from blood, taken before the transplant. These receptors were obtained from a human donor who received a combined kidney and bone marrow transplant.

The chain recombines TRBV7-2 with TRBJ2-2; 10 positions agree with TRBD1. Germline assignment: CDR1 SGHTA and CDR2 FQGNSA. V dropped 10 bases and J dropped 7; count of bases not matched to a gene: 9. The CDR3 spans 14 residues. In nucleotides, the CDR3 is TGTGCCACCGAACCGGGACAGGGGAACGGGGAGCTGTTTTTT. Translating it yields CATEPGQGNGELFF. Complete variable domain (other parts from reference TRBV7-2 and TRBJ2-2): GAGVSQSPSNKVTEKGKDVELRCDPISGHTALYWYRQSLGQGLEFLIYFQGNSAPDKSGLPSDRFSAERTGGSVSTLTIQRTQQEDSAVYLCATEPGQGNGELFFGEGSRLTVL.

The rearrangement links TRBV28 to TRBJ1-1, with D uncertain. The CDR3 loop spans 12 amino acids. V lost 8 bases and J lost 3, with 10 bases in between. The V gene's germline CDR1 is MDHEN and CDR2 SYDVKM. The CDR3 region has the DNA TGTGCCAGCTCTTCGGGGTACACTGAAGCTTTCTTT. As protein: CASSSGYTEAFF.

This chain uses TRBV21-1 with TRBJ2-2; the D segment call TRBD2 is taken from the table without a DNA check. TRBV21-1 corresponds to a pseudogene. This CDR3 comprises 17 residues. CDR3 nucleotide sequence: TGTGCCAGCAGCAAAGGCGGGTTTAGCGGGGACACCGGGGAGCTGTTTTTT. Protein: CASSKGGFSGDTGELFF.

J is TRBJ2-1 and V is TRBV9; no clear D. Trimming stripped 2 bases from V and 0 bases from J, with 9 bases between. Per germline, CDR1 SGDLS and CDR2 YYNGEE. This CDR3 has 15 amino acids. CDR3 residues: CASSVDRSSYNEQFF. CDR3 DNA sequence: TGTGCCAGCAGCGTCGACCGGAGCTCCTACAATGAGCAGTTCTTC.

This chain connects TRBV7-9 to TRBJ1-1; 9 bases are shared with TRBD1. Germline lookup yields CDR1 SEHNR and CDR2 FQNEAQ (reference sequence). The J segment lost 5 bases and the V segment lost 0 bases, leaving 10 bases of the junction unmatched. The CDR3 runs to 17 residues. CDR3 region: CASSLARTGVRRTEAFF. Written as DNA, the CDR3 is TGTGCCAGCAGCTTAGCCAGGACAGGGGTAAGGAGGACTGAAGCTTTCTTT.

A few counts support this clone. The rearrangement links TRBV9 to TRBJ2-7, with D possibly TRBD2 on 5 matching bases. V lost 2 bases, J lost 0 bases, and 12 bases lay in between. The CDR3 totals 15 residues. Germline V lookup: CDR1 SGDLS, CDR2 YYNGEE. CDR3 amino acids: CASSVGRESSYEQYF. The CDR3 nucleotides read TGTGCCAGCAGCGTGGGTAGGGAGAGCTCCTACGAGCAGTACTTC.

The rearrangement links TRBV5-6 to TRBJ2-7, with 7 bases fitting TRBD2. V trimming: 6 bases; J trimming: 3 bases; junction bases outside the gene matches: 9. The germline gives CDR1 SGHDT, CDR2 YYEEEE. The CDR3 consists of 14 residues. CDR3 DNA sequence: TGTGCCAGCACGAGACTGGGAGGGTTCTACGAGCAGTACTTC. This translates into CASTRLGGFYEQYF.

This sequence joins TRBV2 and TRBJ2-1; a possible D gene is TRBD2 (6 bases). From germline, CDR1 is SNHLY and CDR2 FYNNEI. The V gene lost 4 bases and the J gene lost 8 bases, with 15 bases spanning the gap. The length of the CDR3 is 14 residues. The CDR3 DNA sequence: TGTGCCAGCAGTGTGAGCGGGCTAGGGGATGAGCAGTTCTTC. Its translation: CASSVSGLGDEQFF. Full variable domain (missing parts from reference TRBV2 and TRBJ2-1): EPEVTQTPSHQVTQMGQEVILRCVPISNHLYFYWYRQILGQKVEFLVSFYNNEISEKSEIFDDQFSVERPDGSNFTLKIRSTKLEDSAMYFCASSVSGLGDEQFFGPGTRLTVL.

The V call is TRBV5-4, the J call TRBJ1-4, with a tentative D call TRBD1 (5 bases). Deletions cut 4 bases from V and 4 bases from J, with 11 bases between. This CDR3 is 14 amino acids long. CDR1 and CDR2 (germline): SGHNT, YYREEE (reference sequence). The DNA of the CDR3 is TGTGCCAGCAGCCCAGGGCCCCTTAATGAAAAACTGTTTTTT. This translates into CASSPGPLNEKLFF.

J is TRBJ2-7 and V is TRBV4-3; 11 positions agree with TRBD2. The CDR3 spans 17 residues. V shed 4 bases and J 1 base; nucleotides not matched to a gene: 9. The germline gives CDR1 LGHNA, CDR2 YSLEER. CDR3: CASSRGLTSGMSYEQYF. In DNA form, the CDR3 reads TGCGCCAGCAGCCGAGGGTTGACTAGCGGGATGTCCTACGAGCAGTACTTC.

Here the CDR3 reads CASSTGVGRRNEQFF. CDR3 DNA: TGTGCCAGCAGCACGGGGGTGGGGAGAAGGAATGAGCAGTTCTTC. The chain uses TRBV9 and TRBJ2-1, with D perhaps TRBD2 (6 bases). Germline CDR1 and CDR2: SGDLS and YYNGEE. CDR3 length: 15 amino acids. Trimming removed 4 bases at V and 7 bases at J, with 18 bases between.

DNA for the CDR3: TGTGCCAGAAGCCTCTCTAGCGGATGGAGGCGAGACACTGAAGCTTTCTTT. It yields the protein CARSLSSGWRRDTEAFF. The gene calls are TRBV5-3 and TRBJ1-1; unclear D gene. TRBV5-3 is an ORF for which the function is uncertain. There are 17 residues in the CDR3. The V end was cut by 4 bases, the J end by 3 bases, with 22 bases between.

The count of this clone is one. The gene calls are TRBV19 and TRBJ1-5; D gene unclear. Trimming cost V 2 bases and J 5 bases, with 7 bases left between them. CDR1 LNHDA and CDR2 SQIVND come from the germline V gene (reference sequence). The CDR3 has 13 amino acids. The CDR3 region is CASSIQADQPQHF. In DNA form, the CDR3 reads TGTGCCAGTAGTATACAGGCCGATCAGCCCCAGCATTTT. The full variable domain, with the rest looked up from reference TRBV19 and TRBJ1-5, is DGGITQSPKYLFRKEGQNVTLSCEQNLNHDAMYWYRQDPGQGLRLIYYSQIVNDFQKGDIAEGYSVSREKKESFPLTVTSAQKNPTAFYLCASSIQADQPQHFGDGTRLSIL.

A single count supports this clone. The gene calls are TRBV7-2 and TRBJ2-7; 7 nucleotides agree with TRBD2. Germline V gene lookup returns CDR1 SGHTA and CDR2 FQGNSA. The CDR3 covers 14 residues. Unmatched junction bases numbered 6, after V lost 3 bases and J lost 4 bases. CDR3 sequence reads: CASSFGGGSYEQYF. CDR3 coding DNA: TGTGCCAGCAGCTTTGGCGGGGGATCGTACGAGCAGTACTTC.

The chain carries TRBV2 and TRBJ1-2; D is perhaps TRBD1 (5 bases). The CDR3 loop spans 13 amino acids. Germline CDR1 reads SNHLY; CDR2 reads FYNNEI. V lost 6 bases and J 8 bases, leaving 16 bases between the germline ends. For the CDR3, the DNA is TGTGCCAGCAGGGAGGATGGGGGGAGGGGCTACACCTTC. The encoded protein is CASREDGGRGYTF.

CDR3 region: CASSPGTGPRGTQYF. CDR3 nucleotides: TGTGCCAGCAGCCCCGGGACAGGGCCGCGGGGTACGCAGTATTTT. The V and J genes are TRBV7-7 and TRBJ2-3; 9 positions agree with TRBD1. This CDR3 region has 15 residues. Trimming at V came to 5 bases and at J to 8 bases, leaving 11 bases not matched to a gene. Germline V gene data show CDR1 as SSHAT and CDR2 as FNYEAQ (reference sequence).

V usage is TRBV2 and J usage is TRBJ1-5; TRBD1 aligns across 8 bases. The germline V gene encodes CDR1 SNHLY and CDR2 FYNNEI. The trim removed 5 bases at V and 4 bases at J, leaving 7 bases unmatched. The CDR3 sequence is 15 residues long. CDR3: CASSQGARGNQPQHF. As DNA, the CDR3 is TGTGCCAGCAGTCAGGGGGCGCGGGGGAATCAGCCCCAGCATTTT.

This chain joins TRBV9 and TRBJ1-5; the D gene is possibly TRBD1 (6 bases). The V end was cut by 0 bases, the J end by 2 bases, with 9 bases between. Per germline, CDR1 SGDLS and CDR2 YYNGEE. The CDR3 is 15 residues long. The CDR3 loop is CASSVGPGGNQPQHF. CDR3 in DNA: TGTGCCAGCAGCGTAGGTCCAGGGGGCAATCAGCCCCAGCATTTT.

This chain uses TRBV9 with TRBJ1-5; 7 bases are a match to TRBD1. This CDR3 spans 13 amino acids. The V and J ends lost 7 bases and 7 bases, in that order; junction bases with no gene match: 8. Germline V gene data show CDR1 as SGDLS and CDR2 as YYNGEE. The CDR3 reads CASAEGAWQPQHF. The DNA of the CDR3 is TGTGCCAGCGCCGAGGGGGCATGGCAGCCCCAGCATTTT.

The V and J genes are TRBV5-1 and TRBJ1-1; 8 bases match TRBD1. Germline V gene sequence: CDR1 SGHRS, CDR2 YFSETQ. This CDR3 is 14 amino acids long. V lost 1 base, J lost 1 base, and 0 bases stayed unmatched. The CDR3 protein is CASSLQGANTEAFF. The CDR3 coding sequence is TGCGCCAGCAGCTTGCAGGGGGCGAACACTGAAGCTTTCTTT. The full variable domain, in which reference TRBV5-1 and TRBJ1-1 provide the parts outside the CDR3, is KAGVTQTPRYLIKTRGQQVTLSCSPISGHRSVSWYQQTPGQGLQFLFEYFSETQRNKGNFPGRFSGRQFSNSRSEMNVSTLELGDSALYLCASSLQGANTEAFFGQGTRLTVV.